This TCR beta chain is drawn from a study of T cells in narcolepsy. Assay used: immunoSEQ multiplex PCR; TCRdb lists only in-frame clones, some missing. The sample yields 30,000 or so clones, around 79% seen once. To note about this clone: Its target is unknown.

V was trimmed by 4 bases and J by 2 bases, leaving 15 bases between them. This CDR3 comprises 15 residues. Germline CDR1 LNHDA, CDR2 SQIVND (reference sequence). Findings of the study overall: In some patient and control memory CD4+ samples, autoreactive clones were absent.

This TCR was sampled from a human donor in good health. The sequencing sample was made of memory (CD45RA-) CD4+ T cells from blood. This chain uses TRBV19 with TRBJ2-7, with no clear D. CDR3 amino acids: CASSTHKKSTYEQYF. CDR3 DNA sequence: TGTGCCAGTAGTACGCACAAGAAGTCAACCTACGAGCAGTACTTC.